This record concerns one T cell receptor beta chain sequence. The germline gives CDR1 SNHLY, CDR2 FYNNEI. Trimming cost V 4 bases and J 4 bases, with 8 bases left between them. There are 13 residues in the CDR3. A second PCR, run for about 7 to 11 cycles, used a sample-barcoded 5' primer plus a J-beta primer mix. TCRdb recomputed calls from the 5' RACE reads with MiXCR, one row per CDR3 protein. The sample lists more than 700,000 distinct CDR3 sequences; about 53% were seen once. The data were taken from a study of blood T cells in healthy people across ages. V is TRBV2 and J is TRBJ2-4; D is undetermined. Source material: blood. This receptor was taken from a man older than 75 in good health. In DNA, the CDR3 is TGTGCCAGCAGTGGGCTGTTTAAAAACATTCAGTACTTC. This sequence encodes CASSGLFKNIQYF.